A selection of T cell receptor beta chains follows, all from one sample in a study of Ad26.COV2.S vaccination and SARS-CoV-2 variants. TCRdb's copy holds only in-frame clones and misses some; the assay was immunoSEQ multiplex PCR. The sample lists 200,000 to 250,000 clones, roughly 88% occurring once. Sequenced here: peripheral blood, sampled in a trial of Ad26.COV2.S vaccine versus placebo. These receptors were obtained from a person between 18 and 60 years old who received the Ad26.COV2.S COVID-19 vaccine or a placebo. CDR3s include the opening cysteine and the closing phenylalanine or tryptophan. A D gene is named only where the DNA matches it firmly. Only part of the rows carry a size: once, few, many, or a class if the clone is expanded.

size	V	D	J	CDR3	DNA
once	TRBV9	NA	TRBJ1-5	CASSVGAVNQPQHF	TGTGCCAGCAGCGTAGGGGCGGTGAATCAGCCCCAGCATTTT
NA	TRBV18	TRBD1	TRBJ1-5	CASSPPGQGTNQPQHF	TGTGCCAGCTCACCACCGGGACAGGGGACAAATCAGCCCCAGCATTTT
NA	TRBV10-3	TRBD1	TRBJ2-7	CAVQGIYEQYF	TGTGCCGTACAGGGGATCTACGAGCAGTACTTC
NA	TRBV7-9	NA	TRBJ2-3	CASFRGGPSTDTQYF	TGTGCCAGCTTCCGCGGGGGCCCTAGCACAGATACGCAGTATTTT
NA	TRBV18	TRBD1	TRBJ1-5	CASSPGQGTQPQHF	TGTGCCAGCTCACCCGGACAGGGGACTCAGCCCCAGCATTTT
NA	TRBV18	NA	TRBJ1-3	CASSPPARVGNTIYF	TGTGCCAGCTCACCACCGGCCAGGGTGGGTAACACCATATATTTT
once	TRBV6-2/TRBV6-3	NA	TRBJ2-1	CASSFQGGNEQFF	TGTGCCAGCAGTTTTCAGGGGGGCAATGAGCAGTTCTTC
NA	TRBV2	NA	TRBJ1-5	CASSDSNQPQHF	TGTGCCAGCAGTGATTCTAACCAGCCCCAGCATTTT
few	TRBV5-5	NA	TRBJ1-5	CASSLGVSNQPQHF	TGTGCCAGCAGCTTGGGAGTTAGCAATCAGCCCCAGCATTTT
NA	TRBV9	NA	TRBJ1-1	CASSPRGGENTEAFF	TGTGCCAGCAGCCCAAGGGGGGGGGAAAACACTGAAGCTTTCTTT